Shown below are 24 T cell receptor beta chains from a single sample sequenced in a study of blood T cell repertoires in COVID-19. Produced via immunoSEQ multiplex PCR; TCRdb's table is partial and in-frame only. Of a few hundred thousand clones in the sample, 80% to 85% are singletons; the top ten hold more than 3%. Material for sequencing was PBMCs or T cells enriched from blood (not recorded which). The receptors come from a man in his fifties or sixties who had recovered from COVID-19.

There are a few counts of this clone. This sequence joins TRBV5-1 and TRBJ1-4; TRBD1 aligns across 9 bases. The CDR3 runs 14 residues. V was pared by 4 bases and J by 7 bases, with 5 bases of the junction left unmatched. Germline CDR1 reads SGHRS; CDR2 reads YFSETQ. CDR3 sequence: CASSQGQGAEKLFF. The CDR3 nucleotides are TGCGCCAGCAGCCAGGGACAGGGTGCTGAAAAACTGTTTTTT.

The V gene is TRBV5-1, the J gene TRBJ2-1, with TRBD1 identical over 7 bases. CDR1 SGHRS and CDR2 YFSETQ come from the germline V gene. J gave up 6 bases and V 4 bases, and 13 bases lay outside the gene matches. This CDR3 contains 16 residues. The CDR3 is CASSAAGQGVGNEQFF. CDR3 coding DNA: TGCGCCAGCAGCGCCGCTGGGCAGGGGGTCGGCAATGAGCAGTTCTTC. Looking up the rest from reference TRBV5-1 and TRBJ2-1 gives the full variable domain: KAGVTQTPRYLIKTRGQQVTLSCSPISGHRSVSWYQQTPGQGLQFLFEYFSETQRNKGNFPGRFSGRQFSNSRSEMNVSTLELGDSALYLCASSAAGQGVGNEQFFGPGTRLTVL.

V and J are TRBV4-1 and TRBJ2-5; tentatively, D is TRBD1 (6 bases). CDR1 and CDR2 (germline): MGHRA, YSYEKL. V lost 2 bases and J lost 5, with 15 bases in between. There are 15 residues in the CDR3. As DNA, the CDR3 is TGCGCCAGCAGCCAATCTACAGGGTCTGGCGAGACCCAGTACTTC. Translating gives CASSQSTGSGETQYF.

The chain employs TRBV24-1 and TRBJ2-1; TRBD1 is a possible D gene (6 bases). This CDR3 is built from 15 residues. Trimming stripped 4 bases from V and 8 bases from J, with 17 bases between. Germline CDR1 and CDR2: KGHDR and SFDVKD. CDR3: CATSDPVTGLDEQFF. CDR3 sequence (DNA): TGTGCCACCAGTGACCCGGTCACAGGGTTGGATGAGCAGTTCTTC.

This chain uses TRBV5-6 with TRBJ2-3; TRBD1 might be the D (7 bases). The CDR3 runs to 16 residues. Germline values: CDR1 SGHDT, CDR2 YYEEEE. V was pared by 2 bases and J by 1 base, with 14 bases between. The CDR3 nucleotides read TGTGCCAGCAGCTTCCAAGGGGGGACAGGCACAGATACGCAGTATTTT. Encoded protein: CASSFQGGTGTDTQYF.

The V gene is TRBV3-1 (or the pseudogene TRBV3-2), the J gene TRBJ1-6, with no clear D. The CDR3 length is 13 residues. Per the germline V gene, CDR1 is LGHDT and CDR2 is YNNKEL (reference sequence). V lost 4 bases to trimming and J lost 8 bases, with 9 bases between them. The CDR3 loop is CASSPSGDSPLHF. CDR3 in DNA: TGTGCCAGCAGCCCGTCCGGGGATTCACCCCTCCACTTT.

This chain joins TRBV24-1 and TRBJ2-3; D unclear. CDR1 and CDR2 (germline): KGHDR, SFDVKD. V lost 9 bases, J lost 6 bases, and 9 bases lay in between. CDR3 length: 11 residues. CDR3 sequence: CATSSRDTQYF. In DNA form, the CDR3 reads TGTGCCACCTCGTCGCGGGATACGCAGTATTTT.

The chain has TRBV15 and TRBJ2-2, with 10 bases fitting TRBD1. The V gene end was trimmed by 8 bases and the J gene end by 5 bases; junction bases not matched to a gene: 8. Germline V gene data show CDR1 as LNHNV and CDR2 as YYDKDF (reference sequence). The CDR3 runs to 15 residues. CDR3 DNA: TGTGCCACCGGAATTCCGGGACAGGGGACCGGGGAGCTGTTTTTT. Protein: CATGIPGQGTGELFF.

As concerns this clone: A junction end diverges from the germline sequence, so it may reflect a read error. The rearrangement joins TRBV7-7 to TRBJ2-7; D not resolved. The germline V gene has CDR1 SSHAT and CDR2 FNYEAQ (reference sequence). The CDR3 length is 14 residues. CDR3 sequence reads: CASSFSERSYEQYF. DNA for the CDR3: TGTGCTAGCAGCTTTTCAGAACGCTCCTACGAGCAGTACTTC. Variable domain in full (rest from reference TRBV7-7 and TRBJ2-7): GAGVSQSPRYKVTKRGQDVTLRCDPISSHATLYWYQQALGQGPEFLTYFNYEAQPDKSGLPSDRFSAERPEGSISTLTIQRTEQRDSAMYRCASSFSERSYEQYFGPGTRLTVT.

The chain employs TRBV28 and TRBJ1-2, with 7 bases fitting TRBD1. Per germline, CDR1 MDHEN and CDR2 SYDVKM. The CDR3 length is 16 residues. V lost 7 bases to trimming and J lost 4 bases; unmatched junction nucleotides: 15. DNA of the CDR3: TGTGCCAGCACCCGTAGGGGCAGGGGGTCCAGCTATGGCTACACCTTC. Amino acids: CASTRRGRGSSYGYTF.

The chain links TRBV18 to TRBJ1-5; the match to TRBD1 covers 12 bases. This CDR3 is 15 amino acids long. V lost 2 bases, J lost 9 bases, and 5 bases stayed unmatched. Germline-derived CDR1 and CDR2 are KGHSH and LQKENI. CDR3 sequence reads: CASSPTGQGARPQHF. CDR3 DNA: TGTGCCAGCTCACCAACGGGACAGGGGGCGAGGCCCCAGCATTTT.

V and J are TRBV5-5 and TRBJ2-1; 8 positions match TRBD2. The CDR3 consists of 13 residues. V lost 4 bases, J lost 7 bases, and 4 bases stayed unmatched. CDR1 is SGHKS and CDR2 is YYEKEE in the germline V gene (reference sequence). DNA of the CDR3: TGTGCCAGCAGCACCGGGACTAGGAATGAGCAGTTCTTC. It yields the protein CASSTGTRNEQFF.

CDR3 protein: CASSLLLDREGGYTF. The CDR3 DNA reads as TGTGCCAGCAGCTTACTCCTGGACAGGGAGGGTGGCTACACCTTC. The chain joins TRBV11-2 to TRBJ1-2, with TRBD1 matching over 8 bases. The CDR3 consists of 15 residues. V shed 2 bases and J 7 bases; nucleotides not matched to a gene: 9. From germline, CDR1 is SGHAT and CDR2 FQNNGV.

In this sample, this clone turned up once. The chain combines TRBV28 with TRBJ2-7; 7 bases are shared with TRBD2. Trimming took 9 bases from V and 4 from J; bases not matched to a gene: 6. The CDR3 has 12 amino acids. Germline CDR1 and CDR2: MDHEN and SYDVKM. In DNA form, the CDR3 reads TGTGCCAGTTCGGGCGGGAGTTACGAGCAGTACTTC. Translating gives CASSGGSYEQYF.

This chain connects TRBV21-1 to TRBJ1-5; the table's D gene call, TRBD1, was not cross checked with the DNA. TRBV21-1 is tagged as a pseudogene. This CDR3 region has 17 residues. The CDR3 is CASSKVGAGLYNQPQHF. CDR3 in DNA: TGTGCCAGCAGCAAAGTTGGGGCAGGCCTTTACAATCAGCCCCAGCATTTT.

The genes are TRBV10-2 and TRBJ2-1, with 11 nucleotides matching TRBD2. With V trimmed by 5 bases and J by 8 bases, 11 bases remained unmatched. The germline V gene has CDR1 WSHSY and CDR2 SAAADI. The CDR3 consists of 16 residues. Written as DNA, the CDR3 is TGCGCCAGCAGTCGAGGACTAGCGGGCCGGGGGGATGAGCAGTTCTTC. Translating gives CASSRGLAGRGDEQFF.

The CDR3 is CASSTRQGRGQETQYF. CDR3 DNA sequence: TGTGCCAGTAGTACCCGACAGGGGAGGGGCCAAGAGACCCAGTACTTC. The chain carries TRBV19 and TRBJ2-5; D may be TRBD1 (8 bases). The CDR3 is 16 residues long. V was cut by 4 bases and J by 1 base, with 16 bases left in between. Germline assignment: CDR1 LNHDA and CDR2 SQIVND (reference sequence).

This clone was observed once. J is TRBJ2-1 and V is TRBV6-5; TRBD2 matches at 7 bases. Germline V gene lookup returns CDR1 MNHEY and CDR2 SVGAGI. CDR3 size: 15 residues. J lost 8 bases, V lost 6 bases, and 13 bases had no gene match. CDR3 in DNA: TGTGCCAGCAGGGAGGGACTAATATCTTGGGATGAGCAGTTCTTC. It yields the protein CASREGLISWDEQFF.

The chain is built from TRBV28 and TRBJ1-1, with no clear D. The CDR3 totals 13 residues. Trimming shortened V by 2 bases and J by 0 bases, and 4 bases separated the two germline ends. The germline gives CDR1 MDHEN, CDR2 SYDVKM. The CDR3 bases are TGTGCCAGCAGTTTACCTCTGAACACTGAAGCTTTCTTT. Protein sequence: CASSLPLNTEAFF.

The CDR3 DNA follows: TGTGCCTGGATTAGAGTGACTGAAGCTTTCTTT. Protein product: CAWIRVTEAFF. V and J are TRBV30 and TRBJ1-1; D uncertain. Trimming shortened V by 4 bases and J by 5 bases, and 8 bases separated the two germline ends. CDR3 size: 11 residues. Germline CDR1 is GTSNPN and CDR2 is SVGIG (reference sequence).

The rearrangement uses TRBV7-9 and TRBJ2-5; D gene ambiguous. The germline V and J ends were trimmed by 4 bases and 1 base, with 10 bases remaining between them. The V gene's germline CDR1 is SEHNR and CDR2 FQNEAQ (reference sequence). This CDR3 has 14 residues. CDR3 DNA sequence: TGTGCCAGCAGCTCGAACGGGTTCCAAGAGACCCAGTACTTC. Translated: CASSSNGFQETQYF.

The chain links TRBV6-4 to TRBJ2-3; 9 nucleotides agree with TRBD2. This CDR3 comprises 14 residues. The V gene end was trimmed by 5 bases and the J gene end by 6 bases; junction bases not matched to a gene: 6. Germline CDR1 MRHNA, CDR2 SNTAGT. The CDR3 loop reads CASSRGGAEDTQYF. CDR3 sequence (DNA): TGTGCCAGCAGTCGCGGGGGGGCGGAGGATACGCAGTATTTT.

CDR3 sequence: CASSFLAGDSYEQYF. Here the CDR3 DNA reads TGCGCCAGCAGCTTCCTAGCGGGGGACTCCTACGAGCAGTACTTC. The chain couples TRBV5-1 to TRBJ2-7, with 10 bases aligning to TRBD2. Germline CDR1 is SGHRS and CDR2 is YFSETQ. This CDR3 contains 15 residues. V shed 2 bases, J shed 0 bases, and the junction held 2 bases outside the gene matches.

This sequence joins TRBV19 and TRBJ1-1; 7 bases fit TRBD1. V lost 7 bases to trimming and J lost 4 bases; unmatched junction nucleotides: 9. The CDR3 is 14 residues long. In germline, CDR1 is LNHDA, CDR2 SQIVND (reference sequence). CDR3 sequence (DNA): TGTGCCAGTACCCCAGGCAGGGGGGCCACTGAAGCTTTCTTT. It encodes CASTPGRGATEAFF. The full variable domain, in which reference TRBV19 and TRBJ1-1 provide the parts outside the CDR3, is DGGITQSPKYLFRKEGQNVTLSCEQNLNHDAMYWYRQDPGQGLRLIYYSQIVNDFQKGDIAEGYSVSREKKESFPLTVTSAQKNPTAFYLCASTPGRGATEAFFGQGTRLTVV.